The source of this T cell receptor (beta chain) is a study of T cell repertoires in cytomegalovirus infection. Study-level findings and limits: Adding up the frequency of public TCR beta families identified people who carried CMV plus the relevant HLA. HLA-C-restricted CMV-specific TCR beta clonotypes prevailed in the ex vivo response.

TCRdb called the reads again in MiXCR, with one record for every CDR3 protein. Among about 230,000 distinct CDR3 sequences listed, roughly 20% were seen once. Germline V lookup: CDR1 MGHDK, CDR2 SYGVNS. The V and J ends lost 2 bases and 3 bases respectively, with 13 bases between them. CDR3 size: 15 residues. A word on this clonotype: Its specificity is unknown.

Sequences were obtained from CD8+ T cells from PBMCs. The sequence came from a human donor in good health (CMV status not recorded). Some clones in this sample may be carry-over from other donors' samples. The rearrangement uses TRBV25-1 and TRBJ1-1; possible D gene TRBD1, 5 bases. The CDR3 DNA sequence: TGTGCCAGCAGTGAACAGGGTTGGGGGGACACTGAAGCTTTCTTT. Translation: CASSEQGWGDTEAFF.